The rows below give T cell receptor beta chains drawn from one sample of a study of blood T cell repertoires in COVID-19. TCRdb's table, derived via immunoSEQ multiplex PCR, lists solely in-frame clones and lacks some. The sample consists of about 90,000 clones, over 80% of them appearing once. What was sequenced was peripheral blood. The receptors shown here come from a woman older than 75 with active or convalescent COVID-19. CDR3s include the opening cysteine and the closing phenylalanine or tryptophan. Not all rows give a size; the values are once, few, many and, for expanded clones, a class.

J | V | size | CDR3
TRBJ1-5 | TRBV6-2/TRBV6-3 | - | CASSSHRGRQPQHF
TRBJ2-5 | TRBV7-2 | - | CASSFSPREGTQYF
TRBJ2-1 | TRBV4-1 | - | CASRTSGGSSYNEQFF
TRBJ1-5 | TRBV28 | - | CASSPPRGVQPQHF
TRBJ2-2 | TRBV14 | - | CASSQELAGNTGELFF
TRBJ2-7 | TRBV5-1 | - | CASSLQQGARYEQYF
TRBJ2-7 | TRBV11-2 | - | CASSLDGYEQYF
TRBJ2-1 | TRBV6-5 | - | CASSTGSSGENEQFF
TRBJ1-1 | TRBV27 | - | CASSFTVMNTEAFF
TRBJ1-6 | TRBV5-4 | - | CASREDRVGSPLHF
TRBJ1-1 | TRBV28 | - | CASSFLDREAFF
TRBJ2-7 | TRBV7-6 | - | CASSTRQGASEQYF
TRBJ2-7 | TRBV7-2 | - | CASSLGSGDSRYEQYF
TRBJ2-1 | TRBV2 | once | CASSEGSGGRGEQFF
TRBJ2-1 | TRBV3-1/TRBV3-2 | - | CASSQDIRWGGEQFF
TRBJ2-3 | TRBV9 | - | CASRRTGETDTQYF
TRBJ2-3 | TRBV2 | - | CASSRRLAGSGDTQYF
TRBJ1-4 | TRBV28 | - | CASSPPGLQPEKLFF
TRBJ2-1 | TRBV19 | - | CASSILAGEIYNEQFF
TRBJ2-7 | TRBV10-3 | - | CAIGRVAHEQYF
TRBJ2-3 | TRBV6-1 | - | CASSDGQGGTDTQYF
TRBJ1-1 | TRBV18 | few | CASSVTGLNTEAFF
TRBJ2-7 | TRBV5-1 | - | CASSLAGVGYEQYF
TRBJ2-5 | TRBV5-1 | - | CASRVTGTSGFQETQYF
TRBJ1-5 | TRBV27 | - | CATSVSSNQPQHF
TRBJ2-3 | TRBV6-5 | - | CASRVGQSTDTQYF
TRBJ2-7 | TRBV19 | - | CASSSIGQGSYEQYF
TRBJ2-7 | TRBV6-1 | once | CASSDRTGWREQYF
TRBJ1-5 | TRBV12-3/TRBV12-4 | - | CASSGDRAQPQHF
TRBJ1-1 | TRBV14 | - | CASRLILNTEAFF
TRBJ1-5 | TRBV11-2 | - | CASSLGGTHQPQHF
TRBJ2-5 | TRBV7-2 | - | CASSPRGGTSGNQETQYF
TRBJ2-6 | TRBV7-2 | - | CASSLYSSGANVLTF
TRBJ1-3 | TRBV28 | - | CASSLNRAGNTIYF
TRBJ2-7 | TRBV15 | - | CATSRGGTGREQYF
TRBJ1-1 | TRBV5-5 | - | CASSFLQGTTEAFF
TRBJ1-1 | TRBV5-1 | - | CASSFGGGGSTGAFGPEAFF
TRBJ2-2 | TRBV7-8 | few | CASSLAGSAVSGELFF
TRBJ1-1 | TRBV6-5 | - | CASTTTGTILNAFF
TRBJ2-2 | TRBV18 | - | CASSGPQTATGELFF
TRBJ2-3 | TRBV7-8 | - | CASSSLAAWGTDTQYF
TRBJ1-2 | TRBV7-5 | - | CARSPGRAPVRGYTF
TRBJ2-1 | TRBV7-3 | - | CASSTRLAGVDEQFF
TRBJ2-1 | TRBV9 | - | CASSVASGSTGEQFF
TRBJ2-7 | TRBV7-5 | - | CARSFRRTPYEQYF
TRBJ2-3 | TRBV6-1 | - | CASSEATHSTDTQYF
TRBJ1-1 | TRBV19 | once | CASSTLPSTEAFF
TRBJ1-1 | TRBV19 | - | CASRAPNTEAFF
TRBJ2-6 | TRBV7-9 | - | CASSFFEQVAYGANVLTF
TRBJ1-4 | TRBV6-6 | - | CASSYSPGRREKLFF
TRBJ2-1 | TRBV5-4 | - | CASSLGTSGRATEQFF
TRBJ1-6 | TRBV10-3 | - | CATGGQGLDSPLHF
TRBJ2-7 | TRBV11-3 | - | CASSVNYEQYF
TRBJ2-1 | TRBV5-4 | - | CASSLAYNSYNEQFF
TRBJ1-3 | TRBV7-2 | - | CASSLKTGPSGNTIYF
TRBJ2-3 | TRBV2 | - | CASSVTSGTDTQYF